This paragraph reports one T cell receptor (beta chain). As yet, its antigen is unknown. This specimen comes from a study of shared clonotypes between healthy human individuals. CD8 cells classed as naive were CD45RO-negative and positively selected for CCR7, excluding terminally differentiated effector memory CD45RA+ cells. Only in-frame clones appear in the TCRdb table, and some are missing; sequencing was by immunoSEQ multiplex PCR. There are around 580,000 clones in the sample; more than 95% occur only once, and 0.3% to 0.35% lies in the top ten. This CDR3 spans 13 amino acids. V lost 4 bases, J lost 9 bases, and 14 bases lay in between. Germline-derived CDR1 and CDR2 are SGHTS and YDEGEE. General study findings and limits: Exclusively blood specimens were collected; tissue repertoires likely differ.

This TCR came from a man under 40 in good health. Sequencing was done on a sample of naive CD8+ T cells sorted from blood. The chain recombines TRBV5-8 with TRBJ2-1; D possibly corresponds to TRBD1 (6 bases). CDR3 protein: CASSKGQFLEQFF. The CDR3 bases are TGTGCCAGCAGCAAAGGACAGTTCCTTGAGCAGTTCTTC. Using reference TRBV5-8 and TRBJ2-1 for the parts outside the CDR3, the full variable domain is EAGVTQSPTHLIKTRGQQATLRCSPISGHTSVYWYQQALGLGLQFLLWYDEGEERNRGNFPPRFSGRQFPNYSSELNVNALELEDSALYLCASSKGQFLEQFFGPGTRLTVL.